This is a list of T cell receptor beta chains from one sample in a study of beta chain features in type 1 diabetes. Assay used: immunoSEQ multiplex PCR; TCRdb lists only in-frame clones, some missing. The sample yields 900,000 or so clones, roughly 15% seen once. Sequencing was carried out using naive CD4+ T cells from blood. The origin of the receptors is a young woman in good health. Both conserved end residues are part of each CDR3. D genes are given only for firm matches. Part of the rows lack a size; the others show once, few, many or a class for expanded clones.

>once|TRBV6-5|TRBJ2-5|14|.
CASSEGRGQETQYF
TGTGCCAGCAGTGAAGGACGGGGGCAAGAGACCCAGTACTTC
>.|TRBV7-6|TRBJ2-7|11|.
CASSSLYEQYF
TGTGCCAGCAGCTCCCTCTACGAGCAGTACTTC
>.|TRBV19|TRBJ1-5|15|TRBD1
CASSDRAYSNQPQHF
TGTGCCAGCAGTGACAGGGCCTATAGCAATCAGCCCCAGCATTTT
>.|TRBV28|TRBJ2-2|13|.
CASSSSFHGELFF
TGTGCCAGCAGTTCTAGCTTTCACGGGGAGCTGTTTTTT
>.|TRBV7-2|TRBJ2-7|17|TRBD2
CASSLAGFAGGTYEQYF
TGTGCCAGCAGCTTAGCGGGGTTTGCGGGAGGGACCTACGAGCAGTACTTC
>.|TRBV5-1|TRBJ2-3|13|.
CASSLAGTDTQYF
TGCGCCAGCAGCCTGGCCGGGACTGATACGCAGTATTTT
>.|TRBV28|TRBJ2-1|16|TRBD1
CASSHRGASSYNEQFF
TGTGCCAGCAGCCACAGGGGGGCTAGCTCCTACAATGAGCAGTTCTTC
>few|TRBV10-2|TRBJ2-3|14|TRBD2
CASSVAGVTDTQYF
TGCGCCAGCAGTGTAGCGGGAGTTACAGATACGCAGTATTTT
>.|TRBV20-1|TRBJ2-5|11|.
CSANEQETQYF
TGCAGTGCTAACGAGCAAGAGACCCAGTACTTC
>.|TRBV6-6|TRBJ1-5|12|.
CASSMGNQPQHF
TGTGCCAGCAGTATGGGAAATCAGCCCCAGCATTTT
>few|TRBV18|TRBJ1-2|13|TRBD1
CASSLGTADGYTF
TGTGCCAGCTCACTAGGGACAGCCGATGGCTACACCTTC
>.|TRBV29-1|TRBJ1-5|13|.
CSVLWGPNRPQHF
TGCAGCGTTTTGTGGGGTCCGAATCGGCCCCAGCATTTT
>.|TRBV27|TRBJ1-1|16|TRBD1
CASSLSTGGWDTEAFF
TGTGCCAGCAGTTTATCGACAGGGGGCTGGGACACTGAAGCTTTCTTT
>.|TRBV7-3|TRBJ2-7|14|.
CASSPRTSSYEQYF
TGTGCCAGCAGCCCACGGACCAGCTCCTACGAGCAGTACTTC
>.|TRBV7-9|TRBJ2-3|16|TRBD2
CASSWGLEGSTDTQYF
TGTGCCAGCAGCTGGGGACTAGAAGGGAGCACAGATACGCAGTATTTT
>few|TRBV5-6|TRBJ1-2|19|.
CASSLLLNLSSKMGRGYTF
TGTGCCAGCAGCTTGTTGTTAAACCTAAGTTCAAAAATGGGTCGTGGCTACACCTTC
>.|TRBV7-9|TRBJ2-1|14|.
CASSLNIGQVEQFF
TGTGCCAGCAGCTTAAACATCGGGCAGGTCGAGCAGTTCTTC
>.|TRBV18|TRBJ2-7|15|.
CASSPEGLYDVRQYF
TGTGCCAGCTCACCGGAAGGACTATACGATGTTCGGCAGTACTTC
>.|TRBV19|TRBJ2-1|16|.
CASSMGRRITYNEQFF
TGTGCCAGTAGTATGGGGCGGCGTATTACCTACAATGAGCAGTTCTTC
>.|TRBV5-1|TRBJ1-1|14|.
CASSVAPANTEAFF
TGCGCCAGCTCTGTTGCCCCAGCGAACACTGAAGCTTTCTTT
>.|TRBV6-6|TRBJ2-2|12|.
CASNVHTGELFF
TGTGCCAGCAACGTACACACCGGGGAGCTGTTTTTT
>.|TRBV7-9|TRBJ2-2|17|.
CASSLIALTSVPGELFF
TGTGCCAGCAGCTTGATTGCCTTGACTAGTGTCCCCGGGGAGCTGTTTTTT
>few|TRBV19|TRBJ1-1|13|.
CASTPKPGSEAFF
TGTGCCAGTACCCCTAAACCAGGGTCTGAAGCTTTCTTT
>few|TRBV5-1|TRBJ2-1|17|.
CASSLALGQRHNPEQFF
TGCGCCAGCAGCTTGGCCTTAGGACAGAGACACAATCCTGAGCAGTTCTTC
>.|TRBV28|TRBJ2-7|15|TRBD1
CASSLFGQGDFEQYF
TGTGCCAGCAGTTTATTTGGACAGGGGGACTTCGAGCAGTACTTC
>.|TRBV9|TRBJ2-3|14|.
CASSLGQGSDTQYF
TGTGCCAGCAGCCTGGGACAAGGATCAGATACGCAGTATTTT